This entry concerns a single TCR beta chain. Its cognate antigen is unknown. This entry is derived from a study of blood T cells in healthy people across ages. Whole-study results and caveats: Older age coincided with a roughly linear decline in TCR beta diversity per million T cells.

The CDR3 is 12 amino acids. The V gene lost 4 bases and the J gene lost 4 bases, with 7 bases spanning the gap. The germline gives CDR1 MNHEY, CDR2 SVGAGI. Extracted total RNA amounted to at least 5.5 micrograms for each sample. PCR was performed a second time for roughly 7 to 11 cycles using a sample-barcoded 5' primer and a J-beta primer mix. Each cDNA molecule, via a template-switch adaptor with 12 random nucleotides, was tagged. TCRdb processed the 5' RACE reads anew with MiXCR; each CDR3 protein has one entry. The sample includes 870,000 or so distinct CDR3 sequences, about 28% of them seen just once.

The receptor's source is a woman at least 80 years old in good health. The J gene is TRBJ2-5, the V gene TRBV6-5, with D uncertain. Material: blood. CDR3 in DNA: TGTGCCAGCAGTTCGGTTGGAGAGACCCAGTACTTC. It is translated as CASSSVGETQYF.